A selection of T cell receptor beta chains follows, all from one sample in a study of shared clonotypes between healthy human individuals. Clones were sequenced by immunoSEQ multiplex PCR, and TCRdb holds only the in-frame ones, with some missing. Of under 2,500,000 clones listed, approximately 96% are singletons. The sample taken for sequencing was naive CD4+ T cells sorted from blood. The source of these receptors is a man younger than 30 in good health. Each CDR3 is given with its conserved first and last residue. Each record gives: J gene, D gene, clone size, V gene, CDR3 DNA, CDR3 protein. The D gene is left open where the match is weak. Clone size is not always given. Where it is, it says once, few, many or a class for expanded clones.

TRBJ2-3,TRBD2,NA,TRBV28,TGTGCCAGCAGTTCCGGGACTAGTACAGATACGCAGTATTTT,CASSSGTSTDTQYF
TRBJ2-5,NA,NA,TRBV5-6,TGTGCCAGCAACAAAGGGGCGGGCGGCCAAGAGACCCAGTACTTC,CASNKGAGGQETQYF
TRBJ2-1,NA,NA,TRBV25-1,TGTGCCAGCAGTGGATGGGCGGGCGGTCACAATGAGCAGTTCTTC,CASSGWAGGHNEQFF
TRBJ2-2,NA,once,TRBV7-2,TGTGCCAGCAGCTTATTTACCTCCGCTCAGGGGACCGGGGAGCTGTTTTTT,CASSLFTSAQGTGELFF
TRBJ2-5,TRBD2,NA,TRBV7-9,TGTGCCAGCAGCTGGACTAGCGGGAGACAAGAGACCCAGTACTTC,CASSWTSGRQETQYF
TRBJ2-7,TRBD2,NA,TRBV19,TGTGCCAGTAGTATAGGGACTAGCGGGGGCGCCGAGCAGTACTTC,CASSIGTSGGAEQYF
TRBJ1-2,NA,NA,TRBV19,TGTGCCAGTGGACTCCAGAGAAACTATGGCTACACCTTC,CASGLQRNYGYTF
TRBJ1-2,NA,NA,TRBV5-1,TGCGCCAGCAGAGAAGGACAGAACAATGGCTACACCTTC,CASREGQNNGYTF
TRBJ2-3,NA,NA,TRBV5-1,TGCGCCAGCAGCTTATGGGGATCCACAGATACGCAGTATTTT,CASSLWGSTDTQYF
TRBJ2-2,TRBD2,NA,TRBV5-4,TGTGCCAGCAGCTTGGAGTCTGCGGGAGGGCACCGGGAGCTGTTTTTT,CASSLESAGGHRELFF
TRBJ1-2,NA,NA,TRBV9,TGTGCCAGCAGCGGTCCCTCTTCTAATAACTATGGCTACACCTTC,CASSGPSSNNYGYTF
TRBJ1-1,NA,NA,TRBV10-2,TGCGCCAGCAGTGCCGGGAACATGAACACTGAAGCTTTCTTT,CASSAGNMNTEAFF
TRBJ2-2,TRBD2,NA,TRBV9,TGTGCCAGCAGCCTCGGGACTAGCGGAGCAACCGGGGAGCTGTTTTTT,CASSLGTSGATGELFF
TRBJ1-2,NA,NA,TRBV6-1,TGTGCCAGCAGTGGAGACACCTATGGCTACACCTTC,CASSGDTYGYTF
TRBJ2-1,TRBD2,NA,TRBV5-1,TGCGCCAGCAGCCGGACTAGCGGGAGAGATGAGCAGTTCTTC,CASSRTSGRDEQFF
TRBJ2-5,TRBD2,once,TRBV9,TGTGCCAGCAGCGTAGGAGCGGGACAAGAGACCCAGTACTTC,CASSVGAGQETQYF
TRBJ1-1,TRBD1,NA,TRBV2,TGTGCCAGCAGTGACAGGGGGCTTACTGAAGCTTTCTTT,CASSDRGLTEAFF
TRBJ1-1,NA,NA,TRBV18,TGTGCCAGCTCACCACCCGGGACGGATCCTGAAGCTTTCTTT,CASSPPGTDPEAFF
TRBJ2-5,TRBD1,once,TRBV18,TGTGCCAGCTCACCAGGACAGGGCTTCGAGACCCAGTACTTC,CASSPGQGFETQYF
TRBJ2-7,TRBD2,NA,TRBV7-7,TGTGCTAGGCAAGGGACTAGGGTCTACGAGCAGTACTTC,CARQGTRVYEQYF
TRBJ2-5,NA,NA,TRBV5-4,TGTGCCAGCAGCTCTGTCAGGGGCCGCCAAGAGACCCAGTACTTC,CASSSVRGRQETQYF
TRBJ2-1,NA,NA,TRBV7-2,TGTGCCAGCAGCGCGACTAACTACAATGAGCAGTTCTTC,CASSATNYNEQFF
TRBJ2-3,TRBD2,NA,TRBV5-1,TGCGCCAGCAGCCCAGGGACTAGCGGGGATACGCAGTATTTT,CASSPGTSGDTQYF
TRBJ2-7,TRBD2,NA,TRBV6-1,TGTGCCAGCAGTGTCCGGGTAGCGGGGCCCTACGAGCAGTACTTC,CASSVRVAGPYEQYF